The 20 T cell receptor beta chains reported below all come from one sample, sequenced in a study of human T cells and chemical hapten exposure. Time point reported: patch test 1, 2 weeks after DPC sensitization. Specified treatment: therapeutic diphenylcyclopropenone sensitization with weekly scalp DPC. TCRdb re-analysed the RACE reads in MiXCR, keeping a single row per CDR3 protein. This sample has roughly 360,000 distinct CDR3 sequences; about 4.4% occur once, and the top ten carry about 2.2%. The specimen was whole blood, collected in connection with sensitization to the hapten diphenylcyclopropenone (DPC). The receptors come from a woman aged 45-65 years with alopecia areata. Some clones in this sample may be carry-over from other donors' samples.

The table lists this clonotype with many counts. The CDR3 here is CASSWTSGLYNEQFF. DNA for the CDR3: TGTGCCAGCAGCTGGACTAGCGGACTTTACAATGAGCAGTTCTTC. The chain carries TRBV11-2 and TRBJ2-1; 10 bases fit TRBD2. The CDR3 is made up of 15 amino acids. CDR1 and CDR2 (germline): SGHAT, FQNNGV. J was trimmed by 4 bases and V by 4 bases; bases with no gene match: 4.

This clonotype was seen at least ten times. This chain joins TRBV29-1 and TRBJ2-2; D uncertain. Germline V gives CDR1 SQVTM, CDR2 ANQGSEA. V was shortened by 4 bases and J by 1 base, with 7 bases between the two germline ends. The CDR3 sequence is 13 residues long. The CDR3 sequence is CSVAVQNTGELFF. The CDR3 region has the DNA TGCAGCGTTGCCGTTCAGAACACCGGGGAGCTGTTTTTT.

In this sample, this clonotype turned up a few times. V usage is TRBV7-7 and J usage is TRBJ2-7; the D gene is possibly TRBD2 (5 bases). The CDR3 is 14 residues long. Trimming removed 5 bases at V and 2 bases at J, with 13 bases between. From germline, CDR1 is SSHAT and CDR2 FNYEAQ (reference sequence). CDR3 amino acids: CASSPNDGAYEQYF. DNA of the CDR3: TGTGCCAGCAGCCCGAACGACGGGGCCTACGAGCAGTACTTC.

This chain uses TRBV23-1 with TRBJ1-6; possible D gene TRBD1, 5 bases. TRBV23-1 is designated an ORF whose function remains uncertain. The V end lost 0 bases, the J end lost 7 bases, and 10 bases lay between the germline ends. This CDR3 has 15 amino acids. The CDR3 loop is CASSQSGVLNSPLHF. For the CDR3, the DNA is TGCGCCAGCAGTCAATCGGGGGTCCTAAATTCACCCCTCCACTTT.

This clonotype was recorded at least ten times. V usage is TRBV7-2 and J usage is TRBJ2-6; D remains unclear. The germline V gene encodes CDR1 SGHTA and CDR2 FQGNSA. V was pared by 2 bases and J by 1 base, with 6 bases between. The CDR3 is 15 amino acids. This CDR3 reads CASSLRDSGANVLTF. In DNA form, the CDR3 reads TGTGCCAGCAGCTTAAGGGATTCTGGGGCCAACGTCCTGACTTTC.

V and J are TRBV28 and TRBJ1-1, with D unresolved. V lost 5 bases, J lost 1 base, and 14 bases lay in between. CDR1 and CDR2 from the germline V gene are MDHEN and SYDVKM. There are 15 residues in the CDR3. CDR3 DNA sequence: TGTGCCAGCAGTCCGCACTCCGGACGGAACACTGAAGCTTTCTTT. Its translation: CASSPHSGRNTEAFF.

This clonotype was found many times. The genes are TRBV2 and TRBJ2-1, with 10 bases aligning to TRBD2. Germline CDR1 SNHLY, CDR2 FYNNEI. The CDR3 covers 15 residues. J was trimmed by 0 bases and V by 10 bases; bases with no gene match: 6. CDR3 amino acids: CATSSGGRSYNEQFF. The DNA for the CDR3 is TGTGCCACCTCTAGCGGGGGCCGCTCCTACAATGAGCAGTTCTTC.

This clonotype was detected many times. This chain connects TRBV14 to TRBJ1-2; D not certain. The CDR3 contains 16 residues. The germline CDR1 and CDR2 sequences are SGHDN and FVKESK. V gave up 5 bases and J gave up 4 bases, with 20 bases separating them. CDR3 loop: CASSYGRGPGGYGYTF. The CDR3, as DNA: TGTGCCAGCAGCTATGGCCGAGGTCCCGGAGGCTATGGCTACACCTTC.

The sample holds many counts of this clonotype. The CDR3 nucleotides read TGTGCCAGCAGCCAGGGGACAGGAAGGGGCTACACCTTC. Protein product: CASSQGTGRGYTF. The chain is built from TRBV14 and TRBJ1-2; 8 bases line up with TRBD1. The J segment lost 8 bases and the V segment lost 3 bases, leaving 5 bases of the junction unmatched. The CDR3 totals 13 residues. CDR1 and CDR2 (germline): SGHDN, FVKESK.

This clonotype showed up many times. The V call is TRBV7-8, the J call TRBJ2-5, with D hard to call. Germline values: CDR1 SGHVS, CDR2 FQNEAQ. With 1 base removed from V and 4 bases from J, the gap between germline ends came to 16 bases. This CDR3 spans 16 amino acids. DNA for the CDR3: TGTGCCAGCAGCTTAGTCAGGATTAGAAGCCTAGAGACCCAGTACTTC. Protein: CASSLVRIRSLETQYF. Full variable domain (remainder filled in from reference TRBV7-8 and TRBJ2-5): GAGVSQSPRYKVAKRGQDVALRCDPISGHVSLFWYQQALGQGPEFLTYFQNEAQLDKSGLPSDRFFAERPEGSVSTLKIQRTQQEDSAVYLCASSLVRIRSLETQYFGPGTRLLVL.

This clonotype was seen ten or more times. The chain uses TRBV21-1 and TRBJ2-7; the listed D gene, TRBD1, was not tested against the DNA. TRBV21-1 is a documented pseudogene. The CDR3 runs to 14 residues. The DNA of the CDR3 is TGTGCCAGTGGGGCTTTCAGGGACCACTACGAGCAGTACTTC. Its translation: CASGAFRDHYEQYF.

Many counts were recorded for this clonotype. The chain links TRBV7-2 to TRBJ2-1; 9 bases match TRBD1. Germline trimming cut 4 bases from V and 6 bases from J; bases unmatched to any gene: 10. Per germline, CDR1 SGHTA and CDR2 FQGNSA. CDR3 size: 16 residues. The CDR3 loop is CASSSPPWTGANEQFF. In DNA form, the CDR3 reads TGTGCCAGCAGCTCACCCCCGTGGACAGGGGCCAATGAGCAGTTCTTC.

This clonotype was seen ten or more times. The rearrangement links TRBV14 to TRBJ1-6; maybe TRBD1 (5 bases). The V end lost 6 bases, the J end lost 7 bases, and 16 bases lay between the germline ends. Per the germline V gene, CDR1 is SGHDN and CDR2 is FVKESK. This CDR3 has 15 residues. The CDR3 loop is CASSRTRQGNSPLHF. DNA for the CDR3: TGTGCCAGCAGTAGAACGCGGCAGGGCAATTCACCCCTCCACTTT.

This clonotype was recorded a few times. The chain carries TRBV7-9 and TRBJ2-5; the D gene could be TRBD1 or TRBD2 (5 bases each). Germline-derived CDR1 and CDR2 are SEHNR and FQNEAQ (reference sequence). The V end lost 3 bases, the J end lost 4 bases, and 9 bases lay between the germline ends. There are 13 residues in the CDR3. CDR3 sequence (DNA): TGTGCCAGCAGCTTCGAGGGGAGAGAGACCCAGTACTTC. Translating gives CASSFEGRETQYF.

V usage is TRBV27 and J usage is TRBJ2-4; 8 bases align to TRBD1. This CDR3 comprises 15 residues. The germline CDR1 and CDR2 sequences are MNHEY and SMNVEV (reference sequence). V dropped 6 bases and J dropped 3; count of bases not matched to a gene: 7. The CDR3 bases are TGTGCCAGCAGAAGTCAGGGGGCTGGCAAAAACATTCAGTACTTC. Its protein is CASRSQGAGKNIQYF.

As concerns this clonotype: Because the CDR3 is missing its conserved closing phenylalanine or tryptophan, this is likely a read error. The V gene is TRBV9, the J gene TRBJ2-3; D not certain. CDR1 and CDR2 (germline): SGDLS, YYNGEE. The CDR3 consists of 15 residues. Between the trimmed V and J ends, which lost 0 bases and 5 bases, there was a span of 13 bases. The CDR3 region is CASSVGQADGDTQYL. CDR3 in DNA: TGTGCCAGCAGCGTAGGGCAGGCGGATGGAGATACGCAGTATTTA.

This clonotype was seen many times. The CDR3 DNA is TGTGCCATCAGTGACCCTCAGGGAGCAGATACGCAGTATTTT. It encodes CAISDPQGADTQYF. The chain employs TRBV10-3 and TRBJ2-3, with D perhaps being TRBD1 or TRBD2 (5 bases each). V lost 3 bases and J lost 4, with 11 bases in between. Germline-derived CDR1 and CDR2 are ENHRY and SYGVKD. The CDR3 runs 14 residues.

This chain links TRBV29-1 with TRBJ1-2; D is perhaps TRBD1 (6 bases). V dropped 3 bases and J dropped 3 bases, with 11 bases sitting between them. The CDR3 is 13 residues long. Germline V gene data show CDR1 as SQVTM and CDR2 as ANQGSEA. The CDR3: CSVDRGIDYGYTF. CDR3 bases: TGCAGCGTTGATAGGGGGATTGACTATGGCTACACCTTC.

This clonotype appeared many times. This chain links TRBV6-5 with TRBJ1-6, with 12 positions matching TRBD1. Looked up from germline, CDR1 is MNHEY and CDR2 is SVGAGI. V shed 5 bases and J 8 bases; nucleotides not matched to a gene: 4. The CDR3 covers 15 residues. This chain's CDR3 is CASSRGQGAYSPLHF. Here the CDR3 DNA reads TGTGCCAGCAGTCGGGGACAGGGGGCTTATTCACCCCTCCACTTT.

This clonotype appeared many times. The chain has TRBV6-2 or TRBV6-3 and TRBJ2-7; 10 bases are shared with TRBD2. CDR1 is MNHEY and CDR2 is SVGEGT in the germline V gene. V was pared by 4 bases and J by 4 bases, with 10 bases of the junction left unmatched. CDR3 size: 16 residues. CDR3 residues: CASSSGASGSNYEQYF. The CDR3 bases are TGTGCCAGCAGTTCAGGGGCTAGCGGGAGCAATTACGAGCAGTACTTC.